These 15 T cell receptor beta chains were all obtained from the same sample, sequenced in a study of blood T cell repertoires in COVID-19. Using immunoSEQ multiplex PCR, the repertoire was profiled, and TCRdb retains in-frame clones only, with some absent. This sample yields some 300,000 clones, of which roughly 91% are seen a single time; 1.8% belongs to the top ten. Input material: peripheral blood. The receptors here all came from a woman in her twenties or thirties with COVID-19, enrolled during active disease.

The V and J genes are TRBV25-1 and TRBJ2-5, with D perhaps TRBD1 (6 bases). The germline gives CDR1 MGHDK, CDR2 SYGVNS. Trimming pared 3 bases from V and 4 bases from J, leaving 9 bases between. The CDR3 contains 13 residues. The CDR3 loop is CASSDQGRETQYF. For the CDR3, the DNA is TGTGCCAGCAGTGACCAGGGGCGAGAGACCCAGTACTTC.

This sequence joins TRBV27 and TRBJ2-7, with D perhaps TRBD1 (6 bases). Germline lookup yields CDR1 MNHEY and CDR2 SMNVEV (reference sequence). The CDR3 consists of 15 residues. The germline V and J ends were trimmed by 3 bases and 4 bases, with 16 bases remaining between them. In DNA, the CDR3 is TGTGCCAGCAGTTTTGCCCCGGGACATATATACGAGCAGTACTTC. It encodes CASSFAPGHIYEQYF.

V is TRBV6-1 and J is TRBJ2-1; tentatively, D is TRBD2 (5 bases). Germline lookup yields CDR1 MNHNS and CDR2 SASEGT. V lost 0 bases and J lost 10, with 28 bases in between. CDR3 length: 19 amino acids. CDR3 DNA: TGTGCCAGCAGTGAAGCTCCGAAGCCCCTAGCAGAGGCGAAGGGAGAGCAGTTCTTC. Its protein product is CASSEAPKPLAEAKGEQFF.

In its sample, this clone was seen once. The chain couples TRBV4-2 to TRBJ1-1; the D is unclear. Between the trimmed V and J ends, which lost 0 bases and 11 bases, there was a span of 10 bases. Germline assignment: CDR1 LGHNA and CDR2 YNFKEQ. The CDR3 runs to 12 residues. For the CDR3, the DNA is TGTGCCAGCAGCCAAGATGCTCAAGCGGCTTTCTTT. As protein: CASSQDAQAAFF.

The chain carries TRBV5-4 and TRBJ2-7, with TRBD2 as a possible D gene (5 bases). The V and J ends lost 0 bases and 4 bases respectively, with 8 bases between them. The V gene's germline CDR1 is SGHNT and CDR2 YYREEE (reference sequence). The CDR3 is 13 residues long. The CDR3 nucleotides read TGTGCCAGCAGCTTGGCCGCGGGTTACGAGCAGTACTTC. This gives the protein CASSLAAGYEQYF.

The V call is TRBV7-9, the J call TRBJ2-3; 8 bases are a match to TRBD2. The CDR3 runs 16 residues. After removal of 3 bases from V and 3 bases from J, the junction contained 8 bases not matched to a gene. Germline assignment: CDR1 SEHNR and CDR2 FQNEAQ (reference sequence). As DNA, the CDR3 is TGTGCCAGCAGCTTGAGAGCGGGGGCCCAGACAGATACGCAGTATTTT. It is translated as CASSLRAGAQTDTQYF.

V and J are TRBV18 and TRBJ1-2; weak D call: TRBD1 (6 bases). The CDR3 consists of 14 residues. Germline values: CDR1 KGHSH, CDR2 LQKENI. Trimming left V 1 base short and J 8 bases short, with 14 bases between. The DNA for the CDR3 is TGTGCCAGCTCACCACGCTCACAGGGCCCCGGCTACACCTTC. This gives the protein CASSPRSQGPGYTF.

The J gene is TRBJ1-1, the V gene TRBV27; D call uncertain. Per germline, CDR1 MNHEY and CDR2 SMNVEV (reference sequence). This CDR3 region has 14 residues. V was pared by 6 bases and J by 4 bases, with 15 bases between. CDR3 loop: CASSPRSGGTEAFF. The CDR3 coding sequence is TGTGCCAGCAGCCCCCGGTCGGGTGGCACTGAAGCTTTCTTT.

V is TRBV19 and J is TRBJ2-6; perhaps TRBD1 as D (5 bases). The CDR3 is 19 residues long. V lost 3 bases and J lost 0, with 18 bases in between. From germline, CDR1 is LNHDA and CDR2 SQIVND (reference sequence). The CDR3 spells CASSIWGPGQSSGANVLTF. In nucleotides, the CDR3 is TGTGCCAGTAGTATTTGGGGCCCAGGGCAAAGCTCTGGGGCCAACGTCCTGACTTTC.

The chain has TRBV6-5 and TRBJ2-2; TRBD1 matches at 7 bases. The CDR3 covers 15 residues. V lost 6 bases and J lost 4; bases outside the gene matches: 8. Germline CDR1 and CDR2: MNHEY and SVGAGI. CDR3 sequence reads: CASRDWDRPTGELFF. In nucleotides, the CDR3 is TGTGCCAGCAGGGACTGGGACAGACCCACCGGGGAGCTGTTTTTT.

Written as DNA, the CDR3 is TGTGCCAGCAGTTCCAAACAGGGGGCGTGGAGAGAGACCCAGTACTTC. Translation: CASSSKQGAWRETQYF. This chain joins TRBV7-9 and TRBJ2-5; 9 positions match TRBD1. Per germline, CDR1 SEHNR and CDR2 FQNEAQ (reference sequence). V was clipped by 6 bases and J by 4 bases; unmatched bases: 12. CDR3 length equals 16 residues.

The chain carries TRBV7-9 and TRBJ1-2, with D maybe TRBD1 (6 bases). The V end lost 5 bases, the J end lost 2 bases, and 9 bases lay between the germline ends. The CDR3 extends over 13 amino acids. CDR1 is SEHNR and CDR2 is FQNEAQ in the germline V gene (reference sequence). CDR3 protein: CASSDDRNYGYTF. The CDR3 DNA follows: TGTGCCAGCAGCGACGACAGGAACTATGGCTACACCTTC.

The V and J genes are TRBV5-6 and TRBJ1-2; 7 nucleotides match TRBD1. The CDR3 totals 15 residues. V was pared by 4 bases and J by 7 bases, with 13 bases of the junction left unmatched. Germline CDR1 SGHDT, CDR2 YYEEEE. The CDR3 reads CASSLGTAPRGGYTF. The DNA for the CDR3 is TGTGCCAGCAGCCTAGGGACAGCACCAAGGGGTGGCTACACCTTC.

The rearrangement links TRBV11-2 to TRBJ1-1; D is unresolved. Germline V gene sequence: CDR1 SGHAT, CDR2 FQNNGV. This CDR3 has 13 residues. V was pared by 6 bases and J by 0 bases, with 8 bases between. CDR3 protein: CASRWEMNTEAFF. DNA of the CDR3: TGTGCCAGCAGGTGGGAGATGAACACTGAAGCTTTCTTT.

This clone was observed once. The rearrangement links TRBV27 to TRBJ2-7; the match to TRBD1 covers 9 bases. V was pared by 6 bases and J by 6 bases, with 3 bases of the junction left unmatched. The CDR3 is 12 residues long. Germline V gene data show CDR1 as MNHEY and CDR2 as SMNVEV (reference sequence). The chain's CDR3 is CASRTGGAEQYF. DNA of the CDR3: TGTGCCAGCAGGACAGGGGGGGCCGAGCAGTACTTC.